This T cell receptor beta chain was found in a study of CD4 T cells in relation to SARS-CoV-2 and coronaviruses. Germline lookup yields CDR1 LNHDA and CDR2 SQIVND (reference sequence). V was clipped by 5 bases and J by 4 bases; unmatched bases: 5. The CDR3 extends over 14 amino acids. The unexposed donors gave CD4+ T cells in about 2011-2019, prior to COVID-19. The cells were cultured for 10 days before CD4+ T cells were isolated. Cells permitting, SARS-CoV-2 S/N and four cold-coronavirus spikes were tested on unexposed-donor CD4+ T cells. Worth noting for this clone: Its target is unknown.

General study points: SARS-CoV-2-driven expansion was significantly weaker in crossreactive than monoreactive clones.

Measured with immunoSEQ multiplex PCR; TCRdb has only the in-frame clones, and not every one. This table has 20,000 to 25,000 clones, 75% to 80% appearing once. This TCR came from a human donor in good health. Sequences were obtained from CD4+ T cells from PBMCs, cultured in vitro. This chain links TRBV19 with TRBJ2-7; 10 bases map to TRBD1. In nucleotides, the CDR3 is TGTGCCAGTAGTGACAGGGGGCGCCTGTACGAGCAGTACTTC. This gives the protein CASSDRGRLYEQYF. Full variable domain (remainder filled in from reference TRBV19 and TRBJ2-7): DGGITQSPKYLFRKEGQNVTLSCEQNLNHDAMYWYRQDPGQGLRLIYYSQIVNDFQKGDIAEGYSVSREKKESFPLTVTSAQKNPTAFYLCASSDRGRLYEQYFGPGTRLTVT.